A selection of T cell receptor beta chains follows, all from one sample in a study of cytomegalovirus exposure and HLA in healthy donors. Profiling relied on immunoSEQ multiplex PCR, and the TCRdb table lists in-frame clones only, not all of them. The sample contains tens of thousands of clones, less than 85% of which appear only once. The specimen was PBMCs. Every receptor here comes from a woman aged 45-59 years in good health and CMV-seronegative. The CDR3 runs from the conserved cysteine through the conserved F or W. A D gene is named only where the DNA matches it firmly. Clone size appears in some rows only: once, few, many, or a class for an expanded clone.

V,D,J,length,size,DNA,CDR3
TRBV4-1,.,TRBJ1-2,14,.,TGCGCCAGCAGCGGTGGAACAGCGGCTAATGGCTACACCTTC,CASSGGTAANGYTF
TRBV28,.,TRBJ1-1,17,.,TGTGCCAGCAGTCTATCCATCGAGCGAGTGGTGAACACTGAAGCTTTCTTT,CASSLSIERVVNTEAFF
TRBV5-1,TRBD2,TRBJ2-5,14,.,TGCGCCAGCAGCTCTAGCGGGAGTGGAGAAACCCAGTACTTC,CASSSSGSGETQYF
TRBV6-1,.,TRBJ1-5,16,.,TGTGCCAGCAGTGGATCGGGTCTACGGGGCAATCAGCCCCAGCATTTT,CASSGSGLRGNQPQHF
TRBV4-3,TRBD1,TRBJ1-1,14,.,TGCGCCAGCAGCCAAGATTCTCGGACAGGGTTGTACTTCTTT,CASSQDSRTGLYFF
TRBV29-1,TRBD1,TRBJ2-7,13,.,TGCAGCGTGGGTCGGACAGGGCACTACGAGCAGTACTTC,CSVGRTGHYEQYF
TRBV2,.,TRBJ2-2,17,.,TGTGCCAGCAGCGGGTTGGGGGCCCAGTTGAACACCGGGGAGCTGTTTTTT,CASSGLGAQLNTGELFF
TRBV13,.,TRBJ2-1,15,.,TGTGCCAGCAGCTTAGAACAGGGTGGGTACAATGAGCAGTTCTTC,CASSLEQGGYNEQFF
TRBV4-1,TRBD1,TRBJ2-6,18,few,TGCGCCAGCAGCCACCCCGGGACAGGGGTAAGTGGGGCCAACGTCCTGACTTTC,CASSHPGTGVSGANVLTF
TRBV2,TRBD1,TRBJ1-1,15,once,TGTGCCAGCTCCCCCGGGACAGGAGTGAACACTGAAGCTTTCTTT,CASSPGTGVNTEAFF
TRBV5-1,.,TRBJ2-3,13,.,TGCGCCAGCAGCTTAGCCGGGACAGATACGCAGTATTTT,CASSLAGTDTQYF
TRBV7-9,.,TRBJ2-7,15,few,TGTGCCAGCAGCTTTGGACGGGAGCCTTTGAGGGAGCAGTACTTC,CASSFGREPLREQYF
TRBV6-6,.,TRBJ2-7,13,.,TGTGCCAGCACCCCCGTCCAGGGGAACGAGCAGTACTTC,CASTPVQGNEQYF
TRBV5-1,TRBD2,TRBJ2-5,14,.,TGCGCCAGCAGCCAGCGGGGGGTTGAGGAGACCCAGTACTTC,CASSQRGVEETQYF
TRBV15,.,TRBJ2-3,15,.,TGTGCCACCAGTAAGGGGTTTCCCGAGACAGATACGCAGTATTTT,CATSKGFPETDTQYF
TRBV11-2,TRBD1,TRBJ1-1,14,few,TGTGCCAGCAGCTTAAGACAGGGGATCGGTGAAGCTTTCTTT,CASSLRQGIGEAFF
TRBV9,TRBD1,TRBJ2-6,18,.,TGTGCCAGCAGCGTAGAGACAGGGGGGAAGGCTGGGGCCAACGTCCTGACTTTC,CASSVETGGKAGANVLTF
TRBV4-1,.,TRBJ1-5,15,.,TGCGCCAGCAGCCAAGTCTATCAGGGGAATCAGCCCCAGCATTTT,CASSQVYQGNQPQHF
TRBV6-7,.,TRBJ1-4,12,.,TGTGCCTACTGGGAGTCCGAGTTTGGACTGTTTTTT,CAYWESEFGLFF
TRBV6-5,TRBD1,TRBJ1-1,13,.,TGTGCCAGCTCGACAGGGGCATACACTGAAGCTTTCTTT,CASSTGAYTEAFF
TRBV7-9,.,TRBJ2-7,17,.,TGTGCCAGCAGCTCCCCCCTCCGGGGACTTCAGACGTACGAGCAGTACTTC,CASSSPLRGLQTYEQYF
TRBV9,TRBD2,TRBJ2-1,17,.,TGTGCCAGCAGCGTAGCGGCCCGGGCGGGAGGGATGAATGAGCAGTTCTTC,CASSVAARAGGMNEQFF
TRBV10-3,.,TRBJ2-3,14,.,TGTGCCATCAGTGATTCTCTTAGCACAGATACGCAGTATTTT,CAISDSLSTDTQYF
TRBV28,TRBD2,TRBJ2-3,14,.,TGTGCCAGCATGCCTTCCGGGGGGGTTTATACGCAGTATTTT,CASMPSGGVYTQYF
TRBV10-3,TRBD2,TRBJ2-1,17,.,TGTGCCATCAGTGAGGGTAGCGGGAGGGCGGAGTACAATGAGCAGTTCTTC,CAISEGSGRAEYNEQFF
TRBV6-5,.,TRBJ2-3,13,few,TGTGCCAGCAGCCGCCGGGAAGGGGATACGCAGTATTTT,CASSRREGDTQYF
TRBV2,.,TRBJ2-2,14,once,TGTGCCAGCAGACTAGGCGCGAACACCGGGGAGCTGTTTTTT,CASRLGANTGELFF
TRBV13,TRBD1,TRBJ1-6,15,few,TGTGCCAGCAGCTCCCTTCAGGGGGCTAATTCACCCCTCCACTTT,CASSSLQGANSPLHF
TRBV7-2,TRBD1,TRBJ2-1,16,.,TGTGCCAGCAGCCTTACTGGGACAGGGGGCTCGAATGAGCAGTTCTTC,CASSLTGTGGSNEQFF
TRBV13,.,TRBJ2-7,16,.,TGTGCCAGCAGCCCCCGGGGGAGCGGTCAAGAGGGGGAGCAGTACTTC,CASSPRGSGQEGEQYF
TRBV5-1,.,TRBJ2-3,14,.,TGCGCCAGCAGCTTCGGGCGACAGACAGATACGCAGTATTTT,CASSFGRQTDTQYF
TRBV4-1,.,TRBJ2-1,15,.,TGCGCCAGCAGCCATCTAGGGGGGGGGAACAATGAGCAGTTCTTC,CASSHLGGGNNEQFF
TRBV11-2,TRBD2,TRBJ2-3,15,.,TGTGCCAGCAGCTCCGAGTGGCGGGAGACAGATACGCAGTATTTT,CASSSEWRETDTQYF
TRBV28,.,TRBJ2-6,15,.,TGTGCCAGCAGTTTAGGGCTTTCTGGGGCCAACGTCCTGACTTTC,CASSLGLSGANVLTF
TRBV29-1,.,TRBJ2-4,13,.,TGCAGCGTTGAAGATCATGTGGGGAGCATTCAGTACTTC,CSVEDHVGSIQYF
TRBV5-4,.,TRBJ2-5,14,.,TGTGCCAGCAGCCAGAAGGCAGGGTGGGAGACCCAGTACTTC,CASSQKAGWETQYF
TRBV6-1,.,TRBJ2-7,14,.,TGTGCCAGCAGTGATTACGCGGGACTCTACGAGCAGTACTTC,CASSDYAGLYEQYF
TRBV7-6,TRBD2,TRBJ2-7,16,.,TGTGCCAGCAGCCCGTGGACTAGCGGGGACTCCTACGAGCAGTACTTC,CASSPWTSGDSYEQYF
TRBV6-5,.,TRBJ2-7,15,.,TGTGCCAGCAGTTATGCAGGAGGGCCGAGCTACGAGCAGTACTTC,CASSYAGGPSYEQYF
TRBV5-6,.,TRBJ2-5,12,.,TGTGCCAGCAGCCGTCCACTCGGGACCCAGTACTTC,CASSRPLGTQYF
TRBV6-1,TRBD1,TRBJ1-3,15,.,TGTGCCAGCAGTGAACTGACAGGGTTCGGAAACACCATATATTTT,CASSELTGFGNTIYF
TRBV4-1,TRBD1,TRBJ2-1,13,medium-sized,TGCGCCAGCAGCCGGGCAGGGGGAAATGAGCAGTTCTTC,CASSRAGGNEQFF